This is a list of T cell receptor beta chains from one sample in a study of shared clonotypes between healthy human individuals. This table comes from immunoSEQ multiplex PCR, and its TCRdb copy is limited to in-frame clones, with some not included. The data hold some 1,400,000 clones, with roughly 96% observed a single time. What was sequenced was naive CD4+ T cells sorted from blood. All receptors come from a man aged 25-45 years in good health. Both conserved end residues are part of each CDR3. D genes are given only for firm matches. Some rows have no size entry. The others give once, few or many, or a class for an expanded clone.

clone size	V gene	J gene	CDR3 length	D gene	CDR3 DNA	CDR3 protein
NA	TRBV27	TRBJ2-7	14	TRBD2	TGTGCCAGCAGCCTAGCGTACCGGGGGGTTCGGCAGTACTTC	CASSLAYRGVRQYF
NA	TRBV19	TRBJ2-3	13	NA	TGTGCCAGTAGTACAGGACGCACAGATACGCAGTATTTT	CASSTGRTDTQYF
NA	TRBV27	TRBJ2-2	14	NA	TGTGCCAGCAGTTCAACTGAGCGGGCCGGGGAGCTGTTTTTT	CASSSTERAGELFF
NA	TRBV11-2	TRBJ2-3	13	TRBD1	TGTGCCAGCAGCTTACGGATCAGGGACAGACAGTATTTT	CASSLRIRDRQYF
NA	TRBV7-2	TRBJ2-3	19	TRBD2	TGTGCCAGCAGCCCCGGGACTAGCGGGAGGGTAGGCAGCACAGATACGCAGTATTTT	CASSPGTSGRVGSTDTQYF
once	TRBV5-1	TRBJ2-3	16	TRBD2	TGCGCCAGCAGCTTGTCCCGGGGGGGGCAGGGAGATACGCAGTATTTT	CASSLSRGGQGDTQYF
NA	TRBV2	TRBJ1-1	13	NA	TGTGCCAGCAGGGAGGGGGTGAACACTGAAGCTTTCTTT	CASREGVNTEAFF
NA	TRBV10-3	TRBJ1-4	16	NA	TGTGCCATCAGTGATCCGTCGGAGGGAGCGGGTGAAAAACTGTTTTTT	CAISDPSEGAGEKLFF
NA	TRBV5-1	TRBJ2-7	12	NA	TGCGCCAGCAGCTTGCCAACGTACGAGCAGTACTTC	CASSLPTYEQYF
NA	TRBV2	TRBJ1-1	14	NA	TGTGCCAGCAGTGTAGGGACGCAGAACACTGAAGCTTTCTTT	CASSVGTQNTEAFF
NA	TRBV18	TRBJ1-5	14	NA	TGTGCCAGCTCACCGGGTGGGGGGGATCAGCCCCAGCATTTT	CASSPGGGDQPQHF
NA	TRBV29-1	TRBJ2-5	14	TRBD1	TGCAGCGGACAGGGGCCCGGGGGACAAGAGACCCAGTACTTC	CSGQGPGGQETQYF
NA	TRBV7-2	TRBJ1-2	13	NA	TGTGCCAGCAGCGGCGGACGGGGATATGGCTACACCTTC	CASSGGRGYGYTF
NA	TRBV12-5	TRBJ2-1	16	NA	TGTGCTAGTGGTTTGGTAGTGGGCAAGGGTGGAGCGGAGCAGTTCTTC	CASGLVVGKGGAEQFF
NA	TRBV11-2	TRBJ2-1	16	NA	TGTGCCAGCAGCTCCGGTAGGGGCAGCGGGTGGTGGTGGCAGTTCTTC	CASSSGRGSGWWWQFF
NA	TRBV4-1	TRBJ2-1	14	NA	TGCGCCAGCAGCCAAGATAATTCCTACAATGAGCAGTTCTTC	CASSQDNSYNEQFF
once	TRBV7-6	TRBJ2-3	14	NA	TGTGCCAGCAGCCCAACGACAAGAACAGATACGCAGTATTTT	CASSPTTRTDTQYF
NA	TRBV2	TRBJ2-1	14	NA	TGTGCCAGCAGTGAACGAACTGAGCTAGGTCGGCCGTTCTTC	CASSERTELGRPFF
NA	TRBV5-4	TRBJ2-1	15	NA	TGTGCCAGCACCCTTCATTCCTTTACCTACAATGAGCAGTTCTTC	CASTLHSFTYNEQFF
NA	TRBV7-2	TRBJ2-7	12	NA	TGTGCCAGCAGCTTGGGCTCCTACGAGCAGTACTTC	CASSLGSYEQYF
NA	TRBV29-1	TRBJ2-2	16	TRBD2	TGCAGCGTTGCGACTAGCGGGGGAGACCGCACCGGGGAGCTGTTTTTT	CSVATSGGDRTGELFF
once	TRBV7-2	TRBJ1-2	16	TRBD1	TGTGCCAGCAGCTTAGACAGGGGGCTATTGAGTTATGGCTACACCTTC	CASSLDRGLLSYGYTF
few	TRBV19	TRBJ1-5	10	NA	TGTGCCAGTCTCAATCAGCCCCAGCATTTT	CASLNQPQHF
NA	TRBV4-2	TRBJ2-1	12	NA	TGTGCCAGCAGCCAAGGGGGAGTGGAGCAGTTCTTC	CASSQGGVEQFF
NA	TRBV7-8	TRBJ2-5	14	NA	TGTGCCAGCAGCTTAGCGAAGGGTAGTGAGACCCAGTACTTC	CASSLAKGSETQYF
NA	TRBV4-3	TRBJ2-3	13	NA	TGCGCCAGCAGCCACCGTAGCACAGATACGCAGTATTTT	CASSHRSTDTQYF
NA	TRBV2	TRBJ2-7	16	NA	TGTGCCAGCATCAAAGCCGGGGGGACAGGATCCTACGAGCAGTACTTC	CASIKAGGTGSYEQYF
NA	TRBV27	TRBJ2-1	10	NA	TGTGCCAGCGGAAGGGGTGAGCAGTTCTTC	CASGRGEQFF
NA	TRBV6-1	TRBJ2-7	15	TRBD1	TGTGCCAGCAGTTCCCCGGCGACAGGGGCCTACGAGCAGTACTTC	CASSSPATGAYEQYF
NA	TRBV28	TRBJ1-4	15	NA	TGTGCCAGCAGTTTAAATGGGATAGGTAAAGGAAAACTGTTTTTT	CASSLNGIGKGKLFF
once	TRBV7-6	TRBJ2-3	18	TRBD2	TGTGCCAGCAGCTTGAGAGGAGCGGGACTAGGTTTCACAGATACGCAGTATTTT	CASSLRGAGLGFTDTQYF
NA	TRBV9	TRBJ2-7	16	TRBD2	TGTGCCAGCAGCGTAGGTGCGGGAGTAACCTTCTACGAGCAGTACTTC	CASSVGAGVTFYEQYF
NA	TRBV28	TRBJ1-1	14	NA	TGTGCCAGCAGGATCTGGGGGGTTGGGACTGAAGCTTTCTTT	CASRIWGVGTEAFF
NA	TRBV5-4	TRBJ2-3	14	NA	TGTGCCAGCAGCTTGGAGGGTCGGGCAGATACGCAGTATTTT	CASSLEGRADTQYF
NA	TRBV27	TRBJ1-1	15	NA	TGTGCCAGCAGTTTACTAGGGGGAATGAACACTGAAGCTTTCTTT	CASSLLGGMNTEAFF
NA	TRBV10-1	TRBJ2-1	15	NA	TGCGCCAGCAGTGAAGACACGAGCTCCTACAATGAGCAGTTCTTC	CASSEDTSSYNEQFF
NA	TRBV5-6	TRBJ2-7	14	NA	TGTGCCAGCAGCTACTTCGATTTGCCCTACGAGCAGTACTTC	CASSYFDLPYEQYF
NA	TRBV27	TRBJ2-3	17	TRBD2	TGTGCCAGCAGTCCGGGGTGGACTAGCGGGAGGACAGATACGCAGTATTTT	CASSPGWTSGRTDTQYF
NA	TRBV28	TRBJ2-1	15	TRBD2	TGTGCCAGCAGTTTAGGAGGGAGGGCCGGGAATGAGCAGTTCTTC	CASSLGGRAGNEQFF
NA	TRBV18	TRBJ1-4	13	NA	TGTGCCAGCACCACACTCGTGGGTGAAAAACTGTTTTTT	CASTTLVGEKLFF
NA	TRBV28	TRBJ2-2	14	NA	TGTGCCAGCAGAGATACGGGTAACACCGGGGAGCTGTTTTTT	CASRDTGNTGELFF
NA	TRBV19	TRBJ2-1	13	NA	TGTGCCAGTAGTTTAGGCCTTTACAATGAGCAGTTCTTC	CASSLGLYNEQFF
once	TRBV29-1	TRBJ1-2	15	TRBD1	TGCAGCGTCGACTTTAGACGGGACAGGGGGCCTGGCTACACCTTC	CSVDFRRDRGPGYTF
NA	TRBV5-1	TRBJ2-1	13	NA	TGCGCCAGCAGCTTGGTCCCCCACAATGAGCAGTTCTTC	CASSLVPHNEQFF
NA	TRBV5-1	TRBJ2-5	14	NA	TGCGCCAGCAGCTACTTGGGGGGCGGAGAGACCCAGTACTTC	CASSYLGGGETQYF
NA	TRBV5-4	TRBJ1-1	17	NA	NA	CASSFGEGPSMNTEAFF
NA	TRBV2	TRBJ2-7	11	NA	TGTGCCAGCAGGGAATCCTACGAGCAGTACTTC	CASRESYEQYF
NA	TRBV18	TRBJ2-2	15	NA	TGTGCCAGCTCACTCCTCGGGGTGAACACCGGGGAGCTGTTTTTT	CASSLLGVNTGELFF
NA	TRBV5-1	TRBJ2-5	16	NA	TGCGCCAGCAGCTTGGGGGCCCCGGGAGTAGGAGAGACCCAGTACTTC	CASSLGAPGVGETQYF
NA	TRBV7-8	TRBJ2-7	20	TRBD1	TGTGCCAGCAGCTCCGTTCTCAGAGACCTAAGGACAGGGGGAGGGTACGAGCAGTACTTC	CASSSVLRDLRTGGGYEQYF
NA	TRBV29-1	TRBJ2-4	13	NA	TGCAGCACCCCAGGACTTTTGCGGAACATTCAGTACTTC	CSTPGLLRNIQYF
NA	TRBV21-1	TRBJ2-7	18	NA	TGTGCCAGCAGCAAAGTGAGACACCTTAATTACACAACCTACGAGCAGTACTTC	CASSKVRHLNYTTYEQYF
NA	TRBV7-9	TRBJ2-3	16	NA	TGTGCCAGCAGCTTAGGGACTTGGAAGGGTACAGATACGCAGTATTTT	CASSLGTWKGTDTQYF
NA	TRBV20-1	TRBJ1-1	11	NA	TGCAGTGCTAGACCTCAGGGTTCAGCTTTCTTT	CSARPQGSAFF
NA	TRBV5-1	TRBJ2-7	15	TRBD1	TGCGCCAGCAGCTTGACCGGGACAGGGTTGTACGAGCAGTACTTC	CASSLTGTGLYEQYF